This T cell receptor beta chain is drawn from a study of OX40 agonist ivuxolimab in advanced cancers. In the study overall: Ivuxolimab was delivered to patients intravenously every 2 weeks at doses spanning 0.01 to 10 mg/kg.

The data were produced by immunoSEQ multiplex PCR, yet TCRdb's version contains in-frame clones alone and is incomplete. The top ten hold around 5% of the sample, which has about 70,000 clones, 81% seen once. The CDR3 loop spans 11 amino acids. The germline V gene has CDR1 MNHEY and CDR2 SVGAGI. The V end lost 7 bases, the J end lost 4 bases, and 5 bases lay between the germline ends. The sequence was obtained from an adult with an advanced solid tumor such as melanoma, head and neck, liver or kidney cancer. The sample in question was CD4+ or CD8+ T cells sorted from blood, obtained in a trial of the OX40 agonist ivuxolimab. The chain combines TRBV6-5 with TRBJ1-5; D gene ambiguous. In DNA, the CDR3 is TGTGCCAGCACTCAAAATCAGCCCCAGCATTTT. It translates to CASTQNQPQHF.